This T cell receptor (beta chain) comes out of a study of blood T cell repertoires in COVID-19. Overall study context: Whether acute or convalescent, the COVID-19 samples came from the United States, Italy and Spain. T cells, B-cell-depleted T cells, or PBMCs supplied cDNA or gDNA.

Germline CDR1 MNHEY, CDR2 SVGEGT. J gave up 3 bases and V 2 bases, and 13 bases lay outside the gene matches. CDR3 length: 18 amino acids. Sequencing used immunoSEQ multiplex PCR; TCRdb keeps in-frame clones, though not all of them. The table lists 160,000 or so clones, about 92% of them singletons. Patients from Seattle were sampled longitudinally, starting during active infection. Sequenced sample: peripheral blood. This rearrangement joins TRBV6-2 or TRBV6-3 to TRBJ2-1; TRBD2 agrees at 7 bases. This receptor was identified in a woman aged 55-75 years with COVID-19, enrolled during active disease. The CDR3 coding sequence is TGTGCCAGCAGTTACCAGGGACCTCCAAGCGGGGTCTACAATGAGCAGTTCTTC. It is translated as CASSYQGPPSGVYNEQFF.